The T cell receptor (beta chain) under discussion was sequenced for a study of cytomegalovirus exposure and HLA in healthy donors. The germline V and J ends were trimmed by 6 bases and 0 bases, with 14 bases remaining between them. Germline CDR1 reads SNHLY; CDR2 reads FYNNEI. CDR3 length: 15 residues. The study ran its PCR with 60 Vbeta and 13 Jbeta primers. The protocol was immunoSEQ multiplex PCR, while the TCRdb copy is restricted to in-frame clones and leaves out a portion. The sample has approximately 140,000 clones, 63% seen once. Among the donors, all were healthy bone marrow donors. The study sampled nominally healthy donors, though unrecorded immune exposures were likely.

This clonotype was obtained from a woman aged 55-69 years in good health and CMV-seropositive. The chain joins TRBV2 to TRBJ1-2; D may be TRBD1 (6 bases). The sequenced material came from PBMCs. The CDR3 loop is CASRLQGNPNYGYTF. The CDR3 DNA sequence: TGTGCCAGCAGACTACAGGGAAACCCTAACTATGGCTACACCTTC.